The sample holds one count of the clone carrying this T cell receptor (beta chain). Its specificity is not known. The V and J ends lost 2 bases and 8 bases respectively, with 12 bases between them. The V gene's germline CDR1 is MNHEY and CDR2 SVGAGI. The CDR3 is 13 residues long. In the naive CD8 group, cells lacked CD45RO and were positively selected for CCR7, so terminally differentiated effector memory CD45RA+ cells were left out. The data were obtained in a study of shared clonotypes between healthy human individuals. Genomic DNA of every subset was divided equally among multiple immunoSEQ plates. Assay: immunoSEQ multiplex PCR; the TCRdb copy retains only in-frame clones and omits some. The table lists about 580,000 clones, 98% of them singletons. Study conclusions and caveats: Roughly 5.3% of naive CD4 clonotypes were common to a few donors. Sampling included only blood; tissue repertoires likely differ. Among non-shared clonotypes, generation probabilities were lower than among those shared by all four donors.

Sequencing was done on a sample of naive CD8+ T cells sorted from blood. The TCR was taken from a man between 25 and 39 years old in good health. V usage is TRBV6-5 and J usage is TRBJ1-2; maybe TRBD1 (5 bases). The CDR3 spells CASSYIQGEGYTF. The CDR3 nucleotides are TGTGCCAGCAGTTACATCCAGGGTGAGGGCTACACCTTC.